This T cell receptor (beta chain) came from a study of tumor-infiltrating lymphocytes in oesophageal squamous cell carcinoma. TCRdb reprocessed the PCR reads with MiXCR, giving one entry per CDR3 protein. The repertoire holds more than 15,000 distinct CDR3 sequences, around two fifths seen once, with approximately 19% in the top ten. The CDR3 extends over 14 amino acids. CDR1 is LNHDA, CDR2 SQIVND, per germline (reference sequence). Specimen: normal esophageal tissue next to the tumor. V and J are TRBV19 and TRBJ2-5; 7 bases are shared with TRBD2. The J call may be in error: the DNA end matches TRBJ2-1 better. This clonotype originated in a female donor with esophageal squamous cell carcinoma. CDR3 sequence (DNA): TGTGCCAGTAGTATAATCAGCGGGAACAGTGAGCAGTTCTTC. This translates into CASSIISGNSEQFF.